One and the same sample provided the 17 T cell receptor beta chains below, sequenced in a study of OX40 agonist ivuxolimab in advanced cancers. Clones were read by immunoSEQ multiplex PCR, and TCRdb kept only the in-frame ones, dropping some. This table has just over 35,000 clones, about 80% appearing once. The sequencing here drew on CD4+ or CD8+ T cells sorted from blood, taken in a trial of the OX40 agonist ivuxolimab. The receptors stem from an adult with an advanced solid tumor such as melanoma, head and neck, liver or kidney cancer.

The chain couples TRBV5-1 to TRBJ2-1; TRBD1 matches 9 bases. V gave up 0 bases and J gave up 8 bases; unmatched junction bases: 15. Germline CDR1 reads SGHRS; CDR2 reads YFSETQ. CDR3 length equals 18 residues. The CDR3 bases are TGCGCCAGCAGCTTGGGGGCCGGTAGGTCCACAGGGGGCGATGAGCAGTTCTTC. The encoded protein is CASSLGAGRSTGGDEQFF. Supplemented by reference TRBV5-1 and TRBJ2-1, the full variable domain reads KAGVTQTPRYLIKTRGQQVTLSCSPISGHRSVSWYQQTPGQGLQFLFEYFSETQRNKGNFPGRFSGRQFSNSRSEMNVSTLELGDSALYLCASSLGAGRSTGGDEQFFGPGTRLTVL.

The chain is built from TRBV10-1 and TRBJ2-3; D unclear. V lost 5 bases to trimming and J lost 2 bases, with 5 bases between them. The CDR3 totals 12 residues. Germline loops: CDR1 WNHNN, CDR2 SYGVQD (reference sequence). The CDR3 loop reads CASSRATDTQYF. The CDR3 DNA reads TGCGCCAGCAGTAGGGCCACAGATACGCAGTATTTT.

The rearrangement uses TRBV10-3 and TRBJ1-5, with 8 nucleotides matching TRBD1. Germline V gene sequence: CDR1 ENHRY, CDR2 SYGVKD. V shed 4 bases and J 6 bases; nucleotides not matched to a gene: 5. CDR3 length equals 14 residues. The CDR3 DNA reads TGTGCCATCAGTGGGACAGGGAGAAGTCAGCCCCAGCATTTT. Its translation is CAISGTGRSQPQHF.

This clone was picked up one time. The chain joins TRBV5-1 to TRBJ1-2, with D possibly matching TRBD1 (5 bases). CDR1 SGHRS and CDR2 YFSETQ come from the germline V gene. V was trimmed by 4 bases and J by 1 base, leaving 11 bases between them. This CDR3 has 14 residues. CDR3 bases: TGCGCCAGCAGCCCGACAGCCCATAACTATGGCTACACCTTC. Translation: CASSPTAHNYGYTF.

This clone was found once. The chain has TRBV6-5 and TRBJ2-5; D may be TRBD1 or TRBD2 (5 bases each). The CDR3 covers 15 residues. V lost 8 bases to trimming and J lost 2 bases, with 18 bases between them. Per the germline V gene, CDR1 is MNHEY and CDR2 is SVGAGI. CDR3 DNA sequence: TGTGCCAGCCTCGGGACCCCCGGCCGTCAAGAGACCCAGTACTTC. It codes for CASLGTPGRQETQYF.

V is TRBV5-6 and J is TRBJ2-3; D is unresolved. CDR1 is SGHDT, CDR2 YYEEEE, per germline. The CDR3 has 12 amino acids. The germline V and J ends were trimmed by 1 base and 7 bases, with 7 bases remaining between them. The CDR3 sequence: CASSLIEYTQYF. The CDR3, as DNA: TGTGCCAGCAGCTTGATCGAGTATACGCAGTATTTT.

The CDR3 DNA reads as TGTGCCTGGAGTGTACAGGGGGGATTAAGGAACACTGAAGCTTTCTTT. Protein product: CAWSVQGGLRNTEAFF. The genes are TRBV30 and TRBJ1-1; TRBD1 aligns across 8 bases. V lost 0 bases and J lost 1; bases outside the gene matches: 7. The CDR3 is 16 residues long. Germline V CDR1 and CDR2: GTSNPN, SVGIG (reference sequence).

This sequence joins TRBV21-1 and TRBJ2-5; the D call TRBD2 from the table was never checked on the DNA. TRBV21-1 is deemed a pseudogene. The length of the CDR3 is 16 residues. This CDR3 is CASTPKEEGFEETQYF. CDR3 nucleotide sequence: TGTGCCAGCACCCCGAAGGAGGAAGGTTTTGAGGAGACCCAGTACTTC.

In this sample, this clone turned up a few times. The V and J genes are TRBV7-9 and TRBJ2-5, with D possibly being TRBD2 (6 bases). The CDR3 sequence is 15 residues long. V dropped 4 bases and J dropped 3 bases, with 15 bases sitting between them. Germline-derived CDR1 and CDR2 are SEHNR and FQNEAQ (reference sequence). CDR3 region: CASSSFSGEEETQYF. DNA for the CDR3: TGTGCCAGCAGCTCCTTCTCCGGGGAGGAAGAGACCCAGTACTTC.

The chain links TRBV2 to TRBJ1-1; no firm D call. The length of the CDR3 is 12 residues. Trimming pared 7 bases from V and 5 bases from J, leaving 11 bases between. Looked up from germline, CDR1 is SNHLY and CDR2 is FYNNEI. CDR3 nucleotides: TGTGCCAGCAACCAGGTGAGGACTGAAGCTTTCTTT. Protein sequence: CASNQVRTEAFF.

The chain joins TRBV30 to TRBJ2-2; 10 bases align to TRBD1. The CDR3 totals 15 residues. From germline, CDR1 is GTSNPN and CDR2 SVGIG (reference sequence). V lost 6 bases, J lost 6 bases, and 10 bases stayed unmatched. The CDR3 loop reads CACNPVDRGPGELFF. Here the CDR3 DNA reads TGTGCCTGTAACCCCGTCGACAGGGGGCCCGGGGAGCTGTTTTTT.

This sequence joins TRBV5-6 and TRBJ1-3, with 8 bases that match TRBD1. V lost 10 bases to trimming and J lost 0 bases; unmatched junction nucleotides: 15. The CDR3 extends over 17 amino acids. The germline V gene has CDR1 SGHDT and CDR2 YYEEEE. The CDR3 DNA follows: TGTGCCTCGCGGACAGGGCGCACCTCGGTCTCTGGAAACACCATATATTTT. This sequence encodes CASRTGRTSVSGNTIYF.

The V and J genes are TRBV5-1 and TRBJ1-2; the D is unclear. From germline, CDR1 is SGHRS and CDR2 YFSETQ. The V end lost 0 bases, the J end lost 0 bases, and 9 bases lay between the germline ends. This CDR3 has 15 residues. The CDR3 DNA reads TGCGCCAGCAGCTTGGTGGGGAATCCTAACTATGGCTACACCTTC. Its translation is CASSLVGNPNYGYTF.

J is TRBJ1-1 and V is TRBV6-6; D is uncertain. The CDR3 contains 15 residues. V was pared by 0 bases and J by 0 bases, with 8 bases between. Per germline, CDR1 MNHNY and CDR2 SVGAGI (reference sequence). The CDR3 DNA reads TGTGCCAGCAGTTACTCGCGGTACATGAACACTGAAGCTTTCTTT. It encodes CASSYSRYMNTEAFF.

In nucleotides, the CDR3 is TGTGCCAGCAGGGGGGCGGGGGCGAGCACAGATACGCAGTATTTT. Translated, it gives CASRGAGASTDTQYF. This chain uses TRBV2 with TRBJ2-3; possible D gene TRBD2, 7 bases. This CDR3 is 15 amino acids long. The germline V gene has CDR1 SNHLY and CDR2 FYNNEI. V lost 6 bases to trimming and J lost 0 bases, with 13 bases between them. The variable domain in full, with the rest retrieved from reference TRBV2 and TRBJ2-3, is EPEVTQTPSHQVTQMGQEVILRCVPISNHLYFYWYRQILGQKVEFLVSFYNNEISEKSEIFDDQFSVERPDGSNFTLKIRSTKLEDSAMYFCASRGAGASTDTQYFGPGTRLTVL.

The chain is built from TRBV28 and TRBJ1-6; 7 bases align to TRBD1. Germline values: CDR1 MDHEN, CDR2 SYDVKM. Trimming cost V 2 bases and J 6 bases; bases outside gene matches: 10. This CDR3 contains 17 residues. The CDR3 DNA follows: TGTGCCAGCAGTTTAATTATACAGGGGTATAGTAATTCACCCCTCCACTTT. Its protein product is CASSLIIQGYSNSPLHF.

V is TRBV10-2 and J is TRBJ2-7; perhaps D is TRBD1 or TRBD2 (5 bases each). CDR3 length: 11 residues. V lost 2 bases to trimming and J lost 6 bases, with 5 bases between them. In germline, CDR1 is WSHSY, CDR2 SAAADI. The CDR3 region has the DNA TGCGCCAGCAGTGAGGGGGGCGAGCAGTACGTC. Amino acids: CASSEGGEQYV.